This T cell receptor (beta chain) came from a study of cytomegalovirus exposure and HLA in healthy donors. At the level of the study: For the approximately 400 genotyped donors, about 79% fell within the Caucasian-associated ancestry cluster.

Notes on the study in general: With further analysis later on, most CMV-associated TCR beta chains appeared HLA-restricted. Donor immune exposure was known only as CMV serostatus.

Trimming cost V 3 bases and J 2 bases, with 5 bases left between them. The CDR3 consists of 11 residues. CDR1 is DFQATT and CDR2 is SNEGSKA in the germline V gene (reference sequence). Notes on this clone: Its antigen is unidentified.

With 60 Vbeta and 13 Jbeta primers, the PCR was carried out. Sequencing used immunoSEQ multiplex PCR; TCRdb keeps in-frame clones, though not all of them. The sample yields some 59,000 clones, 82% seen once. The rearrangement links TRBV20-1 to TRBJ2-7; D gene ambiguous. This receptor was identified in a woman younger than 30 in good health and CMV-seronegative. The source material was PBMCs. As DNA, the CDR3 is TGCAGTGCTAGTGAGGCCTACGAGCAGTACTTC. This sequence encodes CSASEAYEQYF.